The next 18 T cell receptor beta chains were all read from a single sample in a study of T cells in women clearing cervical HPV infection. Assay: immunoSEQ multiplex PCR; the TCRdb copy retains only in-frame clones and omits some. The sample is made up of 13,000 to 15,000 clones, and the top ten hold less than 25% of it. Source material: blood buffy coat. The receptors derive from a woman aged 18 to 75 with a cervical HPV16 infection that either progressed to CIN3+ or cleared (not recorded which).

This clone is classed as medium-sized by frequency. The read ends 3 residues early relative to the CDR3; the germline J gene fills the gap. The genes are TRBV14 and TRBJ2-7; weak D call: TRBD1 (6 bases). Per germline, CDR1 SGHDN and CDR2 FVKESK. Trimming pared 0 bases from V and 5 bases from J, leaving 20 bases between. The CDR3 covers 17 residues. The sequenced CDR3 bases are TGTGCCAGCAGCCAAGATTGGGGCAGGGGACATTCTGACGAG. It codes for CASSQDWGRGHSDE. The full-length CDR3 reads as CASSQDWGRGHSDEQYF. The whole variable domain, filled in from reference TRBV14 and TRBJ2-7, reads EAGVTQFPSHSVIEKGQTVTLRCDPISGHDNLYWYRRVMGKEIKFLLHFVKESKQDESGMPNNRFLAERTGGTYSTLKVQPAELEDSGVYFCASSQDWGRGHSDEQYFGPGTRLTVT.

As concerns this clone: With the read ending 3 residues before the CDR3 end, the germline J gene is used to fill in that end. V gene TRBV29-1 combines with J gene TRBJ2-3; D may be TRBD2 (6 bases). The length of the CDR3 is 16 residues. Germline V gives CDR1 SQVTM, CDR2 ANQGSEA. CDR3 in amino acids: CSVGRELAETQETQYF. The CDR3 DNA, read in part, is TGCAGCGTTGGTAGAGAACTAGCAGAAACCCAAGAGACG.

This CDR3 reads CASSLPASGRTDTQYF. The sequenced part of the CDR3 DNA is TGCGCCAGCAGCTTGCCGGCTAGCGGGCGCACAGATACG. The J gene is TRBJ2-3, the V gene TRBV5-1, with 8 positions matching TRBD2. The sequenced fragment ends 3 residues before the CDR3 boundary, so the rest is inferred from the germline J gene. This CDR3 comprises 16 residues. Germline loops: CDR1 SGHRS, CDR2 YFSETQ. V trimming: 1 base; J trimming: 1 base; junction bases outside the gene matches: 5. The whole variable domain, filled in from reference TRBV5-1 and TRBJ2-3, reads KAGVTQTPRYLIKTRGQQVTLSCSPISGHRSVSWYQQTPGQGLQFLFEYFSETQRNKGNFPGRFSGRQFSNSRSEMNVSTLELGDSALYLCASSLPASGRTDTQYFGPGTRLTVL.

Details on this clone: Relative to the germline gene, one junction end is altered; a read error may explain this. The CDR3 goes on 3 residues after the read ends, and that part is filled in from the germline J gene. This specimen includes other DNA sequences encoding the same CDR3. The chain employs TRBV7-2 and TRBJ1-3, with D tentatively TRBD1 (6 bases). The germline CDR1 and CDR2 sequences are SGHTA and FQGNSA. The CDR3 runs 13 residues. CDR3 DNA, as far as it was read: TGTGCCAGCAGCCAGGACAGCGGAAACACG. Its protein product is CASSQDSGNT. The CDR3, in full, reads CASSQDSGNTIYF.

Incomplete CDR3 DNA: TGCAGTGCCTCCGGGACAGGTGCCTACGAG. This gives the protein CSASGTGAYE. The complete CDR3 reads CSASGTGAYEQYF. The chain recombines TRBV20-1 with TRBJ2-7; TRBD1 matches at 8 bases. Read data end 3 residues before the CDR3 end; the end is taken from the germline J gene. The CDR3 sequence is 13 residues long. CDR1 is DFQATT and CDR2 is SNEGSKA in the germline V gene (reference sequence). V shed 6 bases and J 2 bases; nucleotides not matched to a gene: 6.

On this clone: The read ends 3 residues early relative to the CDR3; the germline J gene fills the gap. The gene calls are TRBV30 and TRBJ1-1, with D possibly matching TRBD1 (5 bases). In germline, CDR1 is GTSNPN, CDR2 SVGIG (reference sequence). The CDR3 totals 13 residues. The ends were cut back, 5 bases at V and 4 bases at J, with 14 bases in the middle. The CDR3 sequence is CAWGAYESTEAFF. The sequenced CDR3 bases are TGTGCCTGGGGGGCCTATGAGAGCACTGAA. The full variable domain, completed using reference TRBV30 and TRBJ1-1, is SQTIHQWPATLVQPVGSPLSLECTVEGTSNPNLYWYRQAAGRGLQLLFYSVGIGQISSEVPQNLSASRPQDRQFILSSKKLLLSDSGFYLCAWGAYESTEAFFGQGTRLTVV.

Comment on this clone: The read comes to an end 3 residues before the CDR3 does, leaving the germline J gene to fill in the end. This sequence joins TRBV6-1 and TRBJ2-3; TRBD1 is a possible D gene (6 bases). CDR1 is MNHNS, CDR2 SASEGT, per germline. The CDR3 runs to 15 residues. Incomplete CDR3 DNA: TGTGCCAGCAGTGAAGGTCTGGTAGGGGGAGAGACG. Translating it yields CASSEGLVGGET. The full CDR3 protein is CASSEGLVGGETQYF.

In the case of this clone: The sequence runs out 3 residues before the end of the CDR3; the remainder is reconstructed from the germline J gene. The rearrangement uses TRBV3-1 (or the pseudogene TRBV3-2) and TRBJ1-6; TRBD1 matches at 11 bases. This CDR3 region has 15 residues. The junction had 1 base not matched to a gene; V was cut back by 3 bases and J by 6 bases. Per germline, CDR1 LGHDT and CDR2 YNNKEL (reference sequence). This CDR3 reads CASSQGTGGNSPLHF. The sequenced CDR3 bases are TGTGCCAGCAGCCAGGGGACAGGGGGTAATTCACCC.

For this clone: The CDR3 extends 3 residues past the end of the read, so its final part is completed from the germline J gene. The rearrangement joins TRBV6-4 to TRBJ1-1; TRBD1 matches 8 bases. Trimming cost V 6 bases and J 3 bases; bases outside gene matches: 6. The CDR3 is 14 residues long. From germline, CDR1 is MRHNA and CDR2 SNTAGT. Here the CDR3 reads CASRPGQEYTEAFF. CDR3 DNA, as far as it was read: TGTGCCAGCAGGCCGGGACAGGAGTACACTGAA.

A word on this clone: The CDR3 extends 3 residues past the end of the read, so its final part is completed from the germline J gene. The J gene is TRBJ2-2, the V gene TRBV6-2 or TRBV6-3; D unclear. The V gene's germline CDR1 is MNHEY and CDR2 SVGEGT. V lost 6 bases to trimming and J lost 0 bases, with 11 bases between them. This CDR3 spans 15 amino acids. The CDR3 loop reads CASRSTRTNTGELFF. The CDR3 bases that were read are TGTGCCAGCAGATCGACACGGACGAACACCGGGGAG.

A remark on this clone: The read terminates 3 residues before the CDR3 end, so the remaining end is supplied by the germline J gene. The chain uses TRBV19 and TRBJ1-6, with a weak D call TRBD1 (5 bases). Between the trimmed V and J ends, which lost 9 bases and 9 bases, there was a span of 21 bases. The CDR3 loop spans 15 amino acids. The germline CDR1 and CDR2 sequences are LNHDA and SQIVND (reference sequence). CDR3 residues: CASNPELTVGSPLHF. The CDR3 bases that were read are TGTGCCAGCAACCCCGAATTGACAGTGGGTTCACCC.

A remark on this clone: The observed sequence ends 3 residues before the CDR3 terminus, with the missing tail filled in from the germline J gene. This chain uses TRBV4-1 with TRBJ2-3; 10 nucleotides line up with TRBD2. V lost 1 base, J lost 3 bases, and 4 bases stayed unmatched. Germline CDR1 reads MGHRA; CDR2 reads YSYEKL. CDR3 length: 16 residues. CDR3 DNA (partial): TGCGCCAGCAGCCAAGGTAGCGGGGGGTTGACAGATACG. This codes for CASSQGSGGLTDT. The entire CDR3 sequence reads CASSQGSGGLTDTQYF.

The CDR3 here is CASRTTSGGANDYTF. CDR3 DNA, as far as it was read: TGTGCCAGCAGGACAACTAGCGGGGGGGCCAATGAC. The chain employs TRBV7-2 and TRBJ1-2, with D tentatively TRBD1 (6 bases). The CDR3 goes on 3 residues after the read ends, and that part is filled in from the germline J gene. Germline-derived CDR1 and CDR2 are SGHTA and FQGNSA. The CDR3 runs to 15 residues.

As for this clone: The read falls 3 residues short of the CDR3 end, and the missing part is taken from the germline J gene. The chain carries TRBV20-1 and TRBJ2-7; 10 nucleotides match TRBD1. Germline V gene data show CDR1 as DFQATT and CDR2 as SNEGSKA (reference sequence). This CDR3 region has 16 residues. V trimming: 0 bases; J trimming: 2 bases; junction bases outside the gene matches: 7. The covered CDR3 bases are TGCAGTGCTAGAGATTCGGGACAGGGGCGCACCTACGAG. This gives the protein CSARDSGQGRTYE. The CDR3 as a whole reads CSARDSGQGRTYEQYF.

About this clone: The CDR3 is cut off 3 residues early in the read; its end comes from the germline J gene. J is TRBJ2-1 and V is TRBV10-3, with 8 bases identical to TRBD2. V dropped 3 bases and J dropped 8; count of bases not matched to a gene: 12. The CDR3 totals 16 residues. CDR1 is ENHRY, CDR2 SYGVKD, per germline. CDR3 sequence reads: CAISDGRAGVGDEQFF. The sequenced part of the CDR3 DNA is TGTGCCATCAGTGACGGGAGAGCGGGGGTCGGGGATGAG.

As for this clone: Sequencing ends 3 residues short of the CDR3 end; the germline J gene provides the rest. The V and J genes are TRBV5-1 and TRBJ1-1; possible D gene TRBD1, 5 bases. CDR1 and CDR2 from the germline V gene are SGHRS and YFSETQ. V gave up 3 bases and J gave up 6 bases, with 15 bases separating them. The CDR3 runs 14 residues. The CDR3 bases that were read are TGCGCCAGCAGCTCGGGTGGGGCCGACGCTGAA. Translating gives CASSSGGADAE. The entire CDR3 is CASSSGGADAEAFF.

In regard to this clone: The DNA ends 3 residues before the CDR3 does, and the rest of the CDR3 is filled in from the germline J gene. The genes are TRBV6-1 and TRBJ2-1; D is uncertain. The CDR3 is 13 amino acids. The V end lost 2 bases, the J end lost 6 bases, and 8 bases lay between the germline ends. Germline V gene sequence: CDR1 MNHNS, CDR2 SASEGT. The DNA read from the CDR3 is TGTGCCAGCAGTGAACCCCCGGGCAATGAG. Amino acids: CASSEPPGNE. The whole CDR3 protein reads CASSEPPGNEQFF.

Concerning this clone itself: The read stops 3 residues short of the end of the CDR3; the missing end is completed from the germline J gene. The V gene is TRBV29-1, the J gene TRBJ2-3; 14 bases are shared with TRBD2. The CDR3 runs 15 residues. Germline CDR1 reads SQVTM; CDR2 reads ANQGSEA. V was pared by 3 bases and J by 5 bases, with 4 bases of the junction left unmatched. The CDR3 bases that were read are TGCAGCGTTGAGAGGGGACTAGCGGGGGTAGATACG. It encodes CSVERGLAGVDT. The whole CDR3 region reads CSVERGLAGVDTQYF.